This TCR beta chain came from a study of OX40 agonist ivuxolimab in advanced cancers. About the study: In this trial design, patients received ivuxolimab intravenously at 0.01 to 10 mg/kg every 2 weeks. Partial responses were observed in three patients, of whom one had hepatocellular carcinoma and two had cutaneous melanoma. Study conclusions and caveats: There was clonal expansion of CD4+ and CD8+ blood T cells by week 6 at 0.1 to 3.0 mg/kg. The study found that CD8+ T cells averaged more expanded clones than CD4+.

Germline CDR1 and CDR2: GTSNPN and SVGIG (reference sequence). Trimming left V 5 bases short and J 5 bases short, with 16 bases between. The CDR3 consists of 13 residues. In the case of this clone: Its cognate antigen is unknown.

Some clones are missing from TCRdb's copy, which holds only in-frame ones; the method was immunoSEQ multiplex PCR. The sample has about 86,000 clones, roughly 87% seen once; the top ten hold less than 1.5%. The receptor comes from an adult with an advanced solid tumor such as melanoma, head and neck, liver or kidney cancer. The sequencing here drew on CD4+ or CD8+ T cells sorted from blood, taken in a trial of the OX40 agonist ivuxolimab. V gene TRBV30 combines with J gene TRBJ2-7, with D maybe TRBD1 (6 bases). CDR3 sequence: CAWRRAGGHEQYF. CDR3 in DNA: TGTGCCTGGCGCCGGGCTGGGGGCCACGAGCAGTACTTC.